Below are 25 T cell receptor beta chains sequenced from a single sample in a study of Graves' ophthalmopathy and Graves' hyperthyroidism. CDR3 regions of TCR beta were amplified from RNA transcripts. HTBI primers served in a first-round RT-PCR, which a second-round multiplex PCR followed. Each CDR3 protein is one row after TCRdb ran MiXCR on the multiplex PCR reads. This table has 400,000 to 500,000 distinct CDR3 sequences, roughly 20% appearing once. Sequenced input: peripheral blood. The receptors were gathered from a woman aged 18-29 years with stable Graves' hyperthyroidism.

This clonotype was recorded at least ten times. J is TRBJ2-7 and V is TRBV20-1; D is ambiguous. CDR3 length: 12 amino acids. V dropped 3 bases and J dropped 3 bases, with 9 bases sitting between them. Germline V gives CDR1 DFQATT, CDR2 SNEGSKA (reference sequence). DNA of the CDR3: TGCAGTGCTAGGGTAACAGACTACGAGCAGTACTTC. Translating it yields CSARVTDYEQYF.

The rearrangement uses TRBV6-1 and TRBJ1-5; tentatively, D is TRBD1 (6 bases). Germline CDR1 is MNHNS and CDR2 is SASEGT. This CDR3 region has 15 residues. Trimming removed 6 bases from V and 0 bases from J, with 12 bases in between. The CDR3 nucleotides are TGTGCCAGCAGCTCCGGGACATATAGCAATCAGCCCCAGCATTTT. It yields the protein CASSSGTYSNQPQHF.

This clonotype was seen many times. The chain joins TRBV20-1 to TRBJ2-5; D not resolved. This CDR3 comprises 15 residues. The germline V gene has CDR1 DFQATT and CDR2 SNEGSKA (reference sequence). Trimming stripped 0 bases from V and 7 bases from J, with 18 bases between. The CDR3 protein is CSARDAREQTWTQYF. CDR3 DNA: TGCAGTGCTAGAGATGCCCGTGAACAAACTTGGACCCAGTACTTC.

As concerns this clonotype: Since a much larger clone is just one base distant, this may be a read error. The V and J genes are TRBV2 and TRBJ2-2, with D tentatively TRBD1 or TRBD2 (5 bases each). This CDR3 has 12 residues. The germline V gene has CDR1 SNHLY and CDR2 FYNNEI. CDR3: CASRAIIGELCF. In nucleotides, the CDR3 is TGTGCCAGCAGGGCGATTATAGGGGAGCTGTGTTTT.

This clonotype has just a few counts. This chain connects TRBV4-3 to TRBJ2-7, with D tentatively TRBD2 (6 bases). Germline loops: CDR1 LGHNA, CDR2 YSLEER. The CDR3 has 13 residues. V lost 0 bases to trimming and J lost 6 bases, with 9 bases between them. CDR3 in amino acids: CASSQDLEGEQYF. The CDR3 DNA follows: TGCGCCAGCAGCCAAGATCTGGAGGGCGAGCAGTACTTC.

V gene TRBV28 combines with J gene TRBJ2-5; 9 nucleotides agree with TRBD1. CDR3 size: 14 residues. Germline values: CDR1 MDHEN, CDR2 SYDVKM. Trimming at V came to 5 bases and at J to 3 bases, leaving 4 bases not matched to a gene. CDR3: CASSDDRGKETQYF. Written as DNA, the CDR3 is TGTGCCAGCAGTGACGACAGGGGGAAAGAGACCCAGTACTTC.

The chain employs TRBV7-2 and TRBJ2-5; TRBD2 matches at 9 bases. The V gene's germline CDR1 is SGHTA and CDR2 FQGNSA. The V gene end was trimmed by 7 bases and the J gene end by 1 base; junction bases not matched to a gene: 4. The CDR3 covers 14 residues. The CDR3: CASTSGEFQETQYF. As DNA, the CDR3 is TGTGCCAGCACTAGCGGGGAATTCCAAGAGACCCAGTACTTC.

This chain links TRBV29-1 with TRBJ1-5, with no clear D. The CDR3 sequence is 11 residues long. Trimming took off 4 bases at V and 0 bases at J, with 1 base between the two ends. Germline loops: CDR1 SQVTM, CDR2 ANQGSEA. The CDR3 DNA is TGCAGCGTTGGTAGCAATCAGCCCCAGCATTTT. Its translation: CSVGSNQPQHF.

This clonotype was recorded many times. This rearrangement joins TRBV19 to TRBJ1-1; unclear D gene. Per germline, CDR1 LNHDA and CDR2 SQIVND (reference sequence). CDR3 size: 12 residues. The V gene lost 4 bases and the J gene lost 6 bases, with 9 bases spanning the gap. The CDR3 region is CASSSVRSEAFF. The CDR3 nucleotides read TGTGCCAGTAGTAGCGTACGTTCTGAAGCTTTCTTT.

This clonotype came up a few times. The chain uses TRBV4-1 and TRBJ1-5, with D maybe TRBD1 (6 bases). Germline CDR1 MGHRA, CDR2 YSYEKL. V lost 2 bases and J 7 bases, leaving 12 bases between the germline ends. The CDR3 is 14 amino acids. The CDR3 DNA reads TGCGCCAGCAGCCAAAGCACAGGGACCCAGCCCCAGCATTTT. Protein product: CASSQSTGTQPQHF.

This clonotype appeared many times. The chain couples TRBV7-2 to TRBJ2-2, with a weak D call TRBD2 (5 bases). The CDR3 length is 13 residues. Trimming left V 1 base short and J 8 bases short, with 8 bases between. The germline V gene encodes CDR1 SGHTA and CDR2 FQGNSA. The CDR3 here is CASSLDGGGELFF. CDR3 nucleotide sequence: TGTGCCAGCAGCTTAGACGGAGGTGGGGAGCTGTTTTTT. The full variable domain, its missing parts supplied by reference TRBV7-2 and TRBJ2-2, is GAGVSQSPSNKVTEKGKDVELRCDPISGHTALYWYRQSLGQGLEFLIYFQGNSAPDKSGLPSDRFSAERTGGSVSTLTIQRTQQEDSAVYLCASSLDGGGELFFGEGSRLTVL.

This sequence joins TRBV7-9 and TRBJ2-5; a possible D gene is TRBD1 (5 bases). The CDR3 totals 15 residues. Germline loops: CDR1 SEHNR, CDR2 FQNEAQ (reference sequence). Trimming pared 2 bases from V and 1 base from J, leaving 11 bases between. CDR3 bases: TGTGCCAGCAGCTTATTGCAAGGGGTCCAAGAGACCCAGTACTTC. The encoded protein is CASSLLQGVQETQYF. The full variable domain, with the rest looked up from reference TRBV7-9 and TRBJ2-5, is DTGVSQNPRHKITKRGQNVTFRCDPISEHNRLYWYRQTLGQGPEFLTYFQNEAQLEKSRLLSDRFSAERPKGSFSTLEIQRTEQGDSAMYLCASSLLQGVQETQYFGPGTRLLVL.

This clonotype was observed many times. The chain uses TRBV2 and TRBJ2-7; a possible D gene is TRBD1 (5 bases). Germline V CDR1 and CDR2: SNHLY, FYNNEI. The CDR3 totals 15 residues. The V gene lost 4 bases and the J gene lost 6 bases, with 19 bases spanning the gap. Written as DNA, the CDR3 is TGTGCCAGCAGTGCCCCCAGGACAACGGCTCTCGAGCAGTACTTC. This encodes CASSAPRTTALEQYF.

This clonotype occurred many times. This rearrangement joins TRBV2 to TRBJ2-2, with TRBD2 identical over 7 bases. The CDR3 runs to 15 residues. V shed 7 bases, J shed 4 bases, and the junction held 9 bases outside the gene matches. Germline V lookup: CDR1 SNHLY, CDR2 FYNNEI. CDR3 sequence: CASISGRGVTGELFF. The CDR3 DNA follows: TGTGCCAGCATCTCGGGTCGGGGGGTCACCGGGGAGCTGTTTTTT. Full variable domain (missing parts from reference TRBV2 and TRBJ2-2): EPEVTQTPSHQVTQMGQEVILRCVPISNHLYFYWYRQILGQKVEFLVSFYNNEISEKSEIFDDQFSVERPDGSNFTLKIRSTKLEDSAMYFCASISGRGVTGELFFGEGSRLTVL.

This clonotype was seen at least ten times. V gene TRBV7-2 combines with J gene TRBJ2-7, with D possibly being TRBD1 (5 bases). The CDR3 is 14 amino acids. V was cut by 1 base and J by 4 bases, with 11 bases left in between. Germline V gene lookup returns CDR1 SGHTA and CDR2 FQGNSA. In nucleotides, the CDR3 is TGTGCCAGCAGCTTAGTAACGACAGATTACGAGCAGTACTTC. Its protein is CASSLVTTDYEQYF.

The rearrangement uses TRBV27 and TRBJ2-7; D ambiguous. The germline CDR1 and CDR2 sequences are MNHEY and SMNVEV (reference sequence). CDR3 length: 13 residues. The V gene lost 6 bases and the J gene lost 0 bases, with 9 bases spanning the gap. CDR3 amino acids: CASRAQDSYEQYF. In DNA form, the CDR3 reads TGTGCCAGCAGGGCTCAGGACTCCTACGAGCAGTACTTC.

This clonotype was observed many times. The V gene is TRBV6-5, the J gene TRBJ1-1; 10 nucleotides line up with TRBD1. The length of the CDR3 is 15 residues. V lost 2 bases and J lost 4; bases outside the gene matches: 4. The germline V gene encodes CDR1 MNHEY and CDR2 SVGAGI. Written as DNA, the CDR3 is TGTGCCAGCAGTTACAAGACAGGGGGCGTCACTGAAGCTTTCTTT. It codes for CASSYKTGGVTEAFF.

This clonotype was seen many times. CDR3 bases: TGTGCCAGCACATGGGGCCGCGAAGCTTTCTTT. Its protein product is CASTWGREAFF. This chain links TRBV6-2 or TRBV6-3 with TRBJ1-1, with a weak D call TRBD1 (5 bases). CDR1 is MNHEY and CDR2 is SVGEGT in the germline V gene. V was trimmed by 7 bases and J by 8 bases, leaving 11 bases between them. CDR3 length: 11 amino acids.

This clonotype was detected ten times or more. The chain has TRBV10-3 and TRBJ2-7; 9 nucleotides line up with TRBD2. The CDR3 loop spans 14 amino acids. Germline V gene lookup returns CDR1 ENHRY and CDR2 SYGVKD. J was trimmed by 6 bases and V by 6 bases; bases with no gene match: 9. The CDR3 DNA is TGTGCCATCAGGGCCGGGGTAGCGGGAGTCGAGCAGTACTTC. Translated, it gives CAIRAGVAGVEQYF.

The chain recombines TRBV11-2 with TRBJ2-5, with D hard to call. The CDR3 has 13 amino acids. Germline CDR1 reads SGHAT; CDR2 reads FQNNGV. V was cut by 2 bases and J by 4 bases, with 8 bases left in between. CDR3 nucleotide sequence: TGTGCCAGCAGCTTATATTCTAGAGAGACCCAGTACTTC. Protein sequence: CASSLYSRETQYF.

This clonotype was seen a few times. The chain carries TRBV12-3 or TRBV12-4 and TRBJ2-4; 7 nucleotides align to TRBD2. CDR3 length equals 18 residues. Trimming cost V 1 base and J 0 bases; bases outside gene matches: 9. CDR3 coding DNA: TGTGCCAGCAGTTTAGGGTTCTGGCGGGGGATAGCCAAAAACATTCAGTACTTC. Translating it yields CASSLGFWRGIAKNIQYF.

In this sample, this clonotype turned up many times. The CDR3 region has the DNA TGTGCCAGCAACCGAGGCGGGCGCGGTGAGACCCAGTACTTC. Amino acids: CASNRGGRGETQYF. This chain joins TRBV7-9 and TRBJ2-5, with a possible D match to TRBD2 (5 bases). The CDR3 loop spans 14 amino acids. The V gene lost 7 bases and the J gene lost 5 bases, with 17 bases spanning the gap. Germline CDR1 is SEHNR and CDR2 is FQNEAQ (reference sequence). Looking up the rest from reference TRBV7-9 and TRBJ2-5 gives the full variable domain: DTGVSQNPRHKITKRGQNVTFRCDPISEHNRLYWYRQTLGQGPEFLTYFQNEAQLEKSRLLSDRFSAERPKGSFSTLEIQRTEQGDSAMYLCASNRGGRGETQYFGPGTRLLVL.

The chain joins TRBV30 to TRBJ2-5; 7 bases match TRBD1. The CDR3 sequence is 13 residues long. J lost 2 bases, V lost 5 bases, and 5 bases had no gene match. Looked up from germline, CDR1 is GTSNPN and CDR2 is SVGIG (reference sequence). The CDR3 protein is CAWSRDRQETQYF. CDR3 DNA sequence: TGTGCCTGGTCCAGGGACAGACAAGAGACCCAGTACTTC.

The chain employs TRBV24-1 and TRBJ2-3, with a tentative D call TRBD2 (6 bases). CDR1 and CDR2 (germline): KGHDR, SFDVKD. The CDR3 is 14 residues long. Trimming removed 9 bases at V and 4 bases at J, with 16 bases between. CDR3 region: CATSTSSSADTQYF. As DNA, the CDR3 is TGTGCCACCTCTACCTCCTCTAGCGCAGATACGCAGTATTTT.

This clonotype was observed many times. The chain employs TRBV6-4 and TRBJ2-7, with TRBD2 matching 12 bases. The CDR3 extends over 18 amino acids. V lost 0 bases, J lost 4 bases, and 10 bases stayed unmatched. Germline V lookup: CDR1 MRHNA, CDR2 SNTAGT. The CDR3, as DNA: TGTGCCAGCAGTGACTCTCCTAGCGGGAGGGCCATAAGGTACGAGCAGTACTTC. It yields the protein CASSDSPSGRAIRYEQYF.